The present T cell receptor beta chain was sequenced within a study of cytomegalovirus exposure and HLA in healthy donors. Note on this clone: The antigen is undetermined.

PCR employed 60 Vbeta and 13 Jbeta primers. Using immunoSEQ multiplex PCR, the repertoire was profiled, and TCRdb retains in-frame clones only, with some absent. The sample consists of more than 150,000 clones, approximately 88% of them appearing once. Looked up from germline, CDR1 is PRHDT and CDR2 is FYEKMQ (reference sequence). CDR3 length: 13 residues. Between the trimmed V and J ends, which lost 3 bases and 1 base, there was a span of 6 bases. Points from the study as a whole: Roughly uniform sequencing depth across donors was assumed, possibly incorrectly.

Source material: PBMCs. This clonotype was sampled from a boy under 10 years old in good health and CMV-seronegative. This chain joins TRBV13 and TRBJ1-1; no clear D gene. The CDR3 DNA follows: TGTGCCAGCAGCTTGGAGGAGAACACTGAAGCTTTCTTT. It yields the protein CASSLEENTEAFF.